This TCR beta chain was identified in a study of blood T cell repertoires in COVID-19. The CDR3 runs 19 residues. Germline CDR1 reads LNHDA; CDR2 reads SQIVND (reference sequence). V lost 7 bases to trimming and J lost 0 bases; unmatched junction nucleotides: 13. TCRdb keeps only in-frame clones here, not all; method: immunoSEQ multiplex PCR. The sample includes about 220,000 clones, around 86% seen only once; the top ten take less than 6%. The sequence was collected from a woman in her sixties or seventies with COVID-19, enrolled during active disease. The sample taken for sequencing was peripheral blood. The J gene is TRBJ2-6, the V gene TRBV19; 9 positions match TRBD1. The CDR3 loop is CASTHRRDRATSGANVLTF. Here the CDR3 DNA reads TGTGCCAGTACCCATCGGAGGGACAGGGCAACCTCTGGGGCCAACGTCCTGACTTTC.